The clone carrying this T cell receptor beta chain appeared a few times. Its target is not known. With random hexamers, reverse transcription was performed on about 0.5 to 1 ug of RNA. TCR beta CDR3 was amplified by immunoSEQ multiplex PCR. This amplification extended across 54 Vbeta and 13 Jbeta segments. TCRdb fed the immunoSEQ multiplex PCR reads into MiXCR, producing one record per CDR3 protein. The table includes 75,000 to 100,000 distinct CDR3 sequences, over 85% detected once. The data were taken from a study of CD8 T cells in Susac syndrome. Overall study context: When their blood was taken, patients with Susac syndrome were therapy-naive, taking corticosteroids, or taking intravenous immunoglobulin alone. Notes on the study in general: Maximal CD8+ clonal expansion in Susac was observed within TEMRA cells and among active patients.

This CDR3 is 14 amino acids long. CDR1 and CDR2 from the germline V gene are MNHEY and SVGEGT. V was cut by 3 bases and J by 0 bases, with 8 bases left in between. The sequencing sample was made of CD8+ T cells from PBMCs. The chain recombines TRBV6-2 or TRBV6-3 with TRBJ2-5; D is unresolved. The clonotype originates from a human donor with Susac syndrome. CDR3 coding DNA: TGTGCCAGCAGTTATCCCACGGACCAAGAGACCCAGTACTTC. This gives the protein CASSYPTDQETQYF.